One and the same sample provided the 3 T cell receptor beta chains below, sequenced in a study of OX40 agonist ivuxolimab in advanced cancers. Sequencing used immunoSEQ multiplex PCR; TCRdb keeps in-frame clones, though not all of them. The data hold over 95,000 clones, with over 75% observed a single time. The source material was CD4+ or CD8+ T cells sorted from blood, sampled in a trial of the OX40 agonist ivuxolimab. The receptors here all came from an adult with an advanced solid tumor such as melanoma, head and neck, liver or kidney cancer.

This chain links TRBV27 with TRBJ2-5; 11 bases are shared with TRBD2. The last part of the DNA fits TRBJ2-7 better; the J call may be wrong. The CDR3 has 17 amino acids. Per the germline V gene, CDR1 is MNHEY and CDR2 is SMNVEV (reference sequence). The CDR3 loop reads CASSLYPLAGGPYEQYF. The CDR3 DNA sequence: TGTGCCAGCAGTTTATACCCCCTAGCGGGAGGACCCTACGAGCAGTACTTC.

This clone was detected once. Other DNA sequences within the sample encode an identical CDR3. The chain has TRBV5-1 and TRBJ2-1; TRBD1 agrees at 7 bases. This CDR3 contains 15 residues. Germline V CDR1 and CDR2: SGHRS, YFSETQ. J lost 4 bases, V lost 0 bases, and 4 bases had no gene match. DNA of the CDR3: TGCGCCAGCAGCTTGGGAGACAGGGCGTACAATGAGCAGTTCTTC. Translation: CASSLGDRAYNEQFF.

This rearrangement joins TRBV10-3 to TRBJ2-7, with TRBD2 matching 9 bases. This CDR3 spans 12 amino acids. Germline-derived CDR1 and CDR2 are ENHRY and SYGVKD. V lost 4 bases to trimming and J lost 7 bases; unmatched junction nucleotides: 2. CDR3 region: CAISGAGGEQYF. The CDR3, as DNA: TGTGCCATCAGTGGGGCGGGGGGGGAGCAGTACTTC.